The sequence of this T cell receptor beta chain was determined in a study of blood T cell repertoires in COVID-19. Per the study methods: Estimated nucleated cell counts came from reference gene primer amplification. Sequenced by immunoSEQ multiplex PCR; TCRdb stores in-frame clones only, minus some. V and J calls plus clone size are reproduced from that table; the DNA served to infer D and trimming. Of 400,000 to 450,000 clones in the sample, 80% to 90% are singletons; the top ten hold approximately 1.2%. The CDR3 runs 14 residues. Deletions cut 0 bases from V and 6 bases from J, with 13 bases between. Germline-derived CDR1 and CDR2 are SGHRS and YFSETQ.

The chain links TRBV5-1 to TRBJ2-7; the D gene is possibly TRBD2 (5 bases). The specimen sequenced was PBMCs or T cells enriched from blood (not recorded which). This clonotype was obtained from a man aged 25-45 years who had recovered from COVID-19. CDR3 coding DNA: TGCGCCAGCAGCTTGGTGCAGGATCGGGGCGAGCAGTACTTC. Amino acids: CASSLVQDRGEQYF.